This T cell receptor beta chain was obtained from a study of CD4 T cell repertoires in COVID-19. Study-wide results and caveats: Some SARS-CoV-2 clonotypes, between about 6 and 28%, recurred in SARS-CoV and/or HKU1 cultures.

Germline loops: CDR1 LNHDA, CDR2 SQIVND (reference sequence). This CDR3 has 15 amino acids. V was clipped by 4 bases and J by 1 base; unmatched bases: 3. Points on this clone: Its antigen is unidentified.

Mild-to-severe COVID-19 survivors were the donors. Sequencing was done directly on freshly isolated, uncultured memory T cells. TCRdb keeps only in-frame clones here, not all; method: immunoSEQ multiplex PCR. Of tens of thousands of clones listed, 83% are singletons. J is TRBJ1-5 and V is TRBV19, with TRBD1 matching 8 bases. This TCR derives from a human donor who had COVID-19. The sequences come from CD4+ T cells from peripheral blood, collected after recovery from COVID-19. The CDR3 spells CASSTSGGSNQPQHF. The CDR3 DNA is TGTGCCAGTAGTACTTCAGGGGGCAGCAATCAGCCCCAGCATTTT.